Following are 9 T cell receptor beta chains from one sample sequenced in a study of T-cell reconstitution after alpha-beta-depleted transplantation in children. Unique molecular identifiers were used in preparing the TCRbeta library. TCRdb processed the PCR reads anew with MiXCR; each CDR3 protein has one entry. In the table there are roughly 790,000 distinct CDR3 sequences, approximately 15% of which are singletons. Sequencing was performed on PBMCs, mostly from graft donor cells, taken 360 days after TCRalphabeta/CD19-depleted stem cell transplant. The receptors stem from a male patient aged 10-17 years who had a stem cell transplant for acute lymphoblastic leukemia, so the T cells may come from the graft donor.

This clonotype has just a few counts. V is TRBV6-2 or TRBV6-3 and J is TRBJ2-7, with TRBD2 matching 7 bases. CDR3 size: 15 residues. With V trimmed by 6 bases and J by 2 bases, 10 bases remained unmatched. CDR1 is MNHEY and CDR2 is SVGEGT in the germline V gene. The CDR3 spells CASSLMGLPPYEQYF. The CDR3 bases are TGTGCCAGCAGCCTCATGGGACTACCACCCTACGAGCAGTACTTC.

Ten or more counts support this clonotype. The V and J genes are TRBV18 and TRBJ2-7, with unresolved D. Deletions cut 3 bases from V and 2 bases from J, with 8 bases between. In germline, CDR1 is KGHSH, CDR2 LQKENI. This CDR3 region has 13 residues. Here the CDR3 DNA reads TGTGCCAGCTCACCTCTGGGGACCTACGAGCAGTACTTC. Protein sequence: CASSPLGTYEQYF.

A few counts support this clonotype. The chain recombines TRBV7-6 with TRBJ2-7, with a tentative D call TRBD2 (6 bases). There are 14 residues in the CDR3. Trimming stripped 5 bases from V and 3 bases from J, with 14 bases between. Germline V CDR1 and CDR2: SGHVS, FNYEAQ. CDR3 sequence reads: CASSPRWGDYEQYF. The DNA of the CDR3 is TGTGCCAGCAGCCCGAGGTGGGGGGACTACGAGCAGTACTTC.

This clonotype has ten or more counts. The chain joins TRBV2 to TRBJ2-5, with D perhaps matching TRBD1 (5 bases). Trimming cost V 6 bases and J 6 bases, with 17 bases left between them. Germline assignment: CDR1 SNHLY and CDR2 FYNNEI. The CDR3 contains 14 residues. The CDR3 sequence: CASRRTMVWQTQYF. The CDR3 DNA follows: TGTGCCAGCAGGCGGACAATGGTATGGCAGACCCAGTACTTC. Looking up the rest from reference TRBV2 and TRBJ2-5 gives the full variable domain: EPEVTQTPSHQVTQMGQEVILRCVPISNHLYFYWYRQILGQKVEFLVSFYNNEISEKSEIFDDQFSVERPDGSNFTLKIRSTKLEDSAMYFCASRRTMVWQTQYFGPGTRLLVL.

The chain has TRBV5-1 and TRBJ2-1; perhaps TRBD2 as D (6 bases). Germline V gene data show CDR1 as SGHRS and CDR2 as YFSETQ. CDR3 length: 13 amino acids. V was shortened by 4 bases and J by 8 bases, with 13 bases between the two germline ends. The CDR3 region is CASSHLGGHEQFF. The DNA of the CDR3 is TGCGCCAGCAGCCACCTGGGGGGACATGAGCAGTTCTTC.

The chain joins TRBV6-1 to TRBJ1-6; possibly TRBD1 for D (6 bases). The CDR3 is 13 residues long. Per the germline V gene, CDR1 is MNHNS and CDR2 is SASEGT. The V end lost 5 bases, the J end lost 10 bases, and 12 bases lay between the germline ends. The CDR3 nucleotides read TGTGCCAGCAGTCGGACAGAACAATCACCCCTCCACTTT. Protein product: CASSRTEQSPLHF.

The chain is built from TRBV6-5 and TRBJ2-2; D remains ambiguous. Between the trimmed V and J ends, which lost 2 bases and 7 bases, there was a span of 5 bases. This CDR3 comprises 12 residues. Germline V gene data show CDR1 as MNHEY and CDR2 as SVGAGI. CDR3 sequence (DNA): TGTGCCAGCAGTTACGTCGGCGGGGAGCTGTTTTTT. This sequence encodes CASSYVGGELFF.

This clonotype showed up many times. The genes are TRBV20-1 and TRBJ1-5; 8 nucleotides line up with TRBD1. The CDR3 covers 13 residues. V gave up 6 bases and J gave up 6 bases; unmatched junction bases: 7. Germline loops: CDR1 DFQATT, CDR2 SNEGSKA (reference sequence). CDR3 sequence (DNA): TGCAGTGCGGACAGGGTTATGGGTCAGCCCCAGCATTTT. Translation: CSADRVMGQPQHF.

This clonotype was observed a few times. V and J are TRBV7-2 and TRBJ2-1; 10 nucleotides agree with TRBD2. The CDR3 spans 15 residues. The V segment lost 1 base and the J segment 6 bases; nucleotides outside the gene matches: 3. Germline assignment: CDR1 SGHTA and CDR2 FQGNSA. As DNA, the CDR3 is TGTGCCAGCAGCTTAGGGGGACTAGCGCCCAATGAGCAGTTCTTC. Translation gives CASSLGGLAPNEQFF.